The T cell receptor beta chain under discussion was sequenced for a study of OX40 agonist ivuxolimab in advanced cancers. The study's findings and limits: The antigens recognized by the expanded peripheral T cells, that is their antigen specificity, were not determined.

For this clone: The target antigen is unknown.

With 1 base removed from V and 8 bases from J, the gap between germline ends came to 15 bases. Per the germline V gene, CDR1 is LNHNV and CDR2 is YYDKDF (reference sequence). The CDR3 sequence is 15 residues long. Some clones are missing from TCRdb's copy, which holds only in-frame ones; the method was immunoSEQ multiplex PCR. The table has around 40,000 clones, 84% seen once. The sequence was collected from an adult with an advanced solid tumor such as melanoma, head and neck, liver or kidney cancer. Sequencing was performed on CD4+ or CD8+ T cells sorted from blood, taken in a trial of the OX40 agonist ivuxolimab. The genes are TRBV15 and TRBJ2-1; unclear D gene. CDR3 protein: CATSRVVVFWDEQFF. The CDR3 DNA is TGTGCCACCAGCAGAGTTGTGGTCTTTTGGGATGAGCAGTTCTTC.